Sequencing of this T cell receptor beta chain was carried out in a study of shared clonotypes between healthy human individuals. This CDR3 has 16 residues. The junction had 6 bases not matched to a gene; V was cut back by 1 base and J by 1 base. Germline V gene lookup returns CDR1 SGHTA and CDR2 FQGNSA. Sequencing was performed with immunoSEQ multiplex PCR; in TCRdb, only in-frame clones are kept and a portion is missing. The data hold around 1.4 million clones, with about 98.5% observed a single time. V gene TRBV7-2 combines with J gene TRBJ2-7; 8 nucleotides match TRBD2. The TCR was taken from a man younger than 45 in good health. Sequencing was done on a sample of naive CD4+ T cells sorted from blood. Subset given: CD45RA+ positively selected. CDR3 DNA sequence: TGTGCCAGCAGCTTAGAACTAGCGGTGGGATCCTACGAGCAGTACTTC. This codes for CASSLELAVGSYEQYF.